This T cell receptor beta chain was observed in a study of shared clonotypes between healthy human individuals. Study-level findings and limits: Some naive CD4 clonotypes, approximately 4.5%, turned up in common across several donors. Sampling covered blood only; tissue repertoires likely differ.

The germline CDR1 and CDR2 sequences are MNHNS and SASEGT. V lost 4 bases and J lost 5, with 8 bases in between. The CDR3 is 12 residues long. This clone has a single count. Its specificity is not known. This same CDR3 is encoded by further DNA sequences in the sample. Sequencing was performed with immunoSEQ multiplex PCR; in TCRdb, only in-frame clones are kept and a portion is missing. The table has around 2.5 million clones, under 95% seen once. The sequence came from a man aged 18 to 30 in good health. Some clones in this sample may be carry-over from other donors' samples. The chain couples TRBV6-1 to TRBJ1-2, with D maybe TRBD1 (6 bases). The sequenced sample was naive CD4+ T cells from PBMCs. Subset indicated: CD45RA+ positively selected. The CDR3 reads CASSGQGYGYTF. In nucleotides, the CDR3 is TGTGCCAGCAGTGGGCAGGGGTATGGCTACACCTTC.